This record covers a single TCR beta chain. Using immunoSEQ multiplex PCR, the repertoire was profiled, and TCRdb retains in-frame clones only, with some absent. Seen here are 150,000 to 200,000 clones, roughly 82% observed once, and the top ten hold more than 7.5%. The sample is drawn from a study of blood T cell repertoires in COVID-19. Study context: Whether acute or convalescent, the COVID-19 samples came from the United States, Italy and Spain.

J gave up 7 bases and V 2 bases, and 5 bases lay outside the gene matches. In germline, CDR1 is LGHNA, CDR2 YSLEER. This CDR3 spans 15 amino acids. The receptor was isolated from a woman in her seventies with acute or convalescent COVID-19. J is TRBJ2-3 and V is TRBV4-3; 11 bases match TRBD1. Sequences were obtained from peripheral blood. The CDR3 region has the DNA TGCGCCAGCAGCCAATGGACAGGGGGCGAAAATACGCAGTATTTT. Translation gives CASSQWTGGENTQYF.